Each of the 17 T cell receptor beta chains below was sequenced from the same sample in a study of a mutant IDH1 vaccine in newly diagnosed glioma. Specified time point: baseline, week 1 (first vaccination visit). The treatment here: pre-vaccination baseline after standard-of-care therapy. Generated by immunoSEQ multiplex PCR, the TCRdb table keeps only in-frame clones and is missing some. The sample contains tens of thousands of clones, 80% to 95% of which appear only once. The sequencing here drew on PBMCs, taken from a glioma patient treated with radiotherapy, temozolomide or both. Receptor source: a man aged 30-40 years with glioma.

The chain links TRBV6-6 to TRBJ2-2, with D possibly called TRBD1 or TRBD2 (5 bases each). V gave up 2 bases and J gave up 5 bases, with 15 bases separating them. The CDR3 length is 16 residues. Germline loops: CDR1 MNHNY, CDR2 SVGAGI (reference sequence). This chain's CDR3 is CASSYPYRRSTGELFF. In DNA, the CDR3 is TGTGCCAGCAGTTACCCGTACAGGAGGTCTACCGGGGAGCTGTTTTTT.

The chain employs TRBV11-2 and TRBJ2-5; D is uncertain. The CDR3 is 14 residues long. Trimming removed 2 bases at V and 5 bases at J, with 12 bases between. Germline assignment: CDR1 SGHAT and CDR2 FQNNGV. The CDR3 DNA follows: TGTGCCAGCAGCTTACCAGGCTCCGGGGAGACCCAGTACTTC. Translated, it gives CASSLPGSGETQYF.

This clone was seen once. The chain recombines TRBV15 with TRBJ2-2; 8 bases agree with TRBD1. V was pared by 5 bases and J by 5 bases, with 4 bases of the junction left unmatched. Germline V gives CDR1 LNHNV, CDR2 YYDKDF (reference sequence). This CDR3 comprises 14 residues. CDR3 amino acids: CATSLDRETGELFF. CDR3 coding DNA: TGTGCCACCAGCCTGGACAGGGAAACCGGGGAGCTGTTTTTT.

J is TRBJ1-2 and V is TRBV5-6, with a weak D call TRBD1 (5 bases). CDR1 is SGHDT and CDR2 is YYEEEE in the germline V gene. This CDR3 contains 16 residues. V lost 1 base and J 1 base, leaving 14 bases between the germline ends. CDR3 bases: TGTGCCAGCAGCTTGACGACAGCTCTTTTTAACTATGGCTACACCTTC. Its translation is CASSLTTALFNYGYTF.

This chain links TRBV19 with TRBJ2-3; D might be TRBD2 (5 bases). There are 17 residues in the CDR3. Germline V lookup: CDR1 LNHDA, CDR2 SQIVND (reference sequence). Trimming removed 2 bases from V and 2 bases from J, with 17 bases in between. CDR3 bases: TGTGCCAGTAGTATACACGGGATCCCGAGATTCACAGATACGCAGTATTTT. It yields the protein CASSIHGIPRFTDTQYF.

The chain couples TRBV27 to TRBJ1-2; 9 positions agree with TRBD1. The CDR3 contains 15 residues. Germline V lookup: CDR1 MNHEY, CDR2 SMNVEV (reference sequence). The V segment lost 3 bases and the J segment 5 bases; nucleotides outside the gene matches: 7. The CDR3 DNA follows: TGTGCCAGCAGTTTTAGTGGGACAGGGACATATGGCTACACCTTC. Translating gives CASSFSGTGTYGYTF.

V usage is TRBV5-6 and J usage is TRBJ1-6; D gene ambiguous. V was shortened by 4 bases and J by 10 bases, with 18 bases between the two germline ends. The CDR3 sequence is 15 residues long. CDR1 and CDR2 from the germline V gene are SGHDT and YYEEEE. The chain's CDR3 is CASSGWSTIGSPLHF. The CDR3 DNA reads TGTGCCAGCAGCGGGTGGAGCACAATAGGCTCACCCCTCCACTTT.

The V gene is TRBV5-6, the J gene TRBJ2-3; tentatively, D is TRBD1 (9 bases). Trimming removed 6 bases from V and 4 bases from J, with 27 bases in between. This CDR3 is 18 amino acids long. Germline V CDR1 and CDR2: SGHDT, YYEEEE. In DNA, the CDR3 is TGTGCCAGCAACTTCGGACTAGCCAATACAGGGGGCCCAGATACGCAGTATTTT. Translated, it gives CASNFGLANTGGPDTQYF.

CDR3 nucleotide sequence: TGTGCCAGCAGCCCCTTGTCCCTCACAGATACGCAGTATTTT. This codes for CASSPLSLTDTQYF. V and J are TRBV25-1 and TRBJ2-3; D is undetermined. Looked up from germline, CDR1 is MGHDK and CDR2 is SYGVNS. Trimming cost V 6 bases and J 2 bases, with 12 bases left between them. The CDR3 is 14 amino acids.

This chain uses TRBV7-2 with TRBJ2-7; perhaps TRBD1 as D (6 bases). V was clipped by 8 bases and J by 0 bases, with 14 bases between them. Germline V CDR1 and CDR2: SGHTA, FQGNSA. The CDR3 is made up of 14 amino acids. The CDR3 region is CASRWDTNSYEQYF. CDR3 DNA sequence: TGTGCCAGCCGGTGGGACACAAACTCCTACGAGCAGTACTTC.

The chain is built from TRBV28 and TRBJ1-5; 8 bases fit TRBD1. The length of the CDR3 is 17 residues. V dropped 6 bases and J dropped 6; count of bases not matched to a gene: 16. Per germline, CDR1 MDHEN and CDR2 SYDVKM. The CDR3 DNA sequence: TGTGCCAGCAGCGATGGAATTACAGGGGGTAGAGGTCAGCCCCAGCATTTT. It encodes CASSDGITGGRGQPQHF.

This rearrangement joins TRBV5-1 to TRBJ2-5; D remains ambiguous. The DNA end favors TRBJ2-7, so the J call may be wrong. Germline CDR1 is SGHRS and CDR2 is YFSETQ. The CDR3 has 14 residues. The CDR3 protein is CASSRVPDDYEQYF. The CDR3 nucleotides are TGCGCCAGCAGCAGGGTACCAGATGACTACGAGCAGTACTTC.

The gene calls are TRBV5-1 and TRBJ2-6; D remains unclear. The CDR3 is 15 amino acids. V gave up 0 bases and J gave up 0 bases, with 4 bases separating them. Germline V gene sequence: CDR1 SGHRS, CDR2 YFSETQ. The CDR3 coding sequence is TGCGCCAGCAGCTTGGAAGGCTCTGGGGCCAACGTCCTGACTTTC. Translated, it gives CASSLEGSGANVLTF.

This clone was seen just once. This rearrangement joins TRBV4-1 to TRBJ1-2; D uncertain. There are 14 residues in the CDR3. V lost 0 bases, J lost 5 bases, and 10 bases lay in between. CDR1 and CDR2 (germline): MGHRA, YSYEKL. The chain's CDR3 is CASSQDEIEYGYTF. Written as DNA, the CDR3 is TGCGCCAGCAGCCAAGATGAAATAGAATATGGCTACACCTTC.

The chain couples TRBV2 to TRBJ2-2; 8 bases are shared with TRBD1. Germline V gene sequence: CDR1 SNHLY, CDR2 FYNNEI. The CDR3 has 15 residues. With 6 bases clipped from V and 3 bases from J, the junction kept 6 bases outside the gene matches. The CDR3: CASSRTGKDTGELFF. CDR3 coding DNA: TGTGCCAGCAGCCGGACAGGGAAGGACACCGGGGAGCTGTTTTTT.

The chain has TRBV5-1 and TRBJ2-3; no reliable D call. The germline gives CDR1 SGHRS, CDR2 YFSETQ. This CDR3 comprises 14 residues. Deletions cut 4 bases from V and 5 bases from J, with 14 bases between. The CDR3: CASSLSDTRDTQYF. CDR3 DNA sequence: TGCGCCAGCAGCCTGAGCGACACCCGAGATACGCAGTATTTT.

The chain carries TRBV14 and TRBJ1-6; 8 positions match TRBD1. Germline CDR1 and CDR2: SGHDN and FVKESK. The CDR3 consists of 17 residues. V was clipped by 5 bases and J by 10 bases; unmatched bases: 16. The CDR3 loop is CASSNTGGNAVKSPLHF. DNA for the CDR3: TGTGCCAGCAGCAATACAGGGGGGAATGCGGTTAAATCACCCCTCCACTTT.